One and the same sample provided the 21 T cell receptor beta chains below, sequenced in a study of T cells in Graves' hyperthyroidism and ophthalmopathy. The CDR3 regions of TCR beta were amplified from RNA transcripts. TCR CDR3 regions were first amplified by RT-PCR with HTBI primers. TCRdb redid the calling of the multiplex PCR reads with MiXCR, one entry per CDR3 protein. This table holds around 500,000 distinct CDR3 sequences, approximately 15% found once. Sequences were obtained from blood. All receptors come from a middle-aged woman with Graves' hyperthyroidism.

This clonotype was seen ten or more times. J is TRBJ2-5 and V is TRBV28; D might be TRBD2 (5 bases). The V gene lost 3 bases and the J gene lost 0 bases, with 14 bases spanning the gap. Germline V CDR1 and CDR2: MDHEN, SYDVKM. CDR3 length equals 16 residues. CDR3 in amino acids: CASSLWETKYQETQYF. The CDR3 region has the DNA TGTGCCAGCAGTTTGTGGGAGACTAAGTACCAAGAGACCCAGTACTTC.

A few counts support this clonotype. CDR3 nucleotides: TGTGCCAGCAGTTTATGGGACAGGGTGCCCTACGAGCAGTACTTC. Residues: CASSLWDRVPYEQYF. The rearrangement joins TRBV28 to TRBJ2-7, with TRBD1 identical over 8 bases. CDR1 MDHEN and CDR2 SYDVKM come from the germline V gene. With 0 bases clipped from V and 2 bases from J, the junction kept 3 bases outside the gene matches. The CDR3 extends over 15 amino acids.

CDR3 loop: CASSLVASGRDNEQFF. The CDR3 coding sequence is TGTGCCAGCAGCTTAGTGGCTAGCGGGAGGGACAATGAGCAGTTCTTC. V gene TRBV7-9 combines with J gene TRBJ2-1, with 12 bases identical to TRBD2. The germline CDR1 and CDR2 sequences are SEHNR and FQNEAQ (reference sequence). The length of the CDR3 is 16 residues. Losses at the gene ends were 1 base for V and 5 bases for J; bases not matched to a gene: 3.

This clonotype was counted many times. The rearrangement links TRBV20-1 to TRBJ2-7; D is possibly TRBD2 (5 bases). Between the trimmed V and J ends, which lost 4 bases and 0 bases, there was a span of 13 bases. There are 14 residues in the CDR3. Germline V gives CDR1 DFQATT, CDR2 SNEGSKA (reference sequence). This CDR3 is CSAIAGGHSYEQYF. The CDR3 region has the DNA TGCAGTGCTATCGCGGGCGGCCACTCCTACGAGCAGTACTTC.

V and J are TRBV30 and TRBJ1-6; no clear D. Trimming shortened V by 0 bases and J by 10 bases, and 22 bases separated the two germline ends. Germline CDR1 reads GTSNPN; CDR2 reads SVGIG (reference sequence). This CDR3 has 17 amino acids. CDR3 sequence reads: CAWSVGSLQWMGSPLHF. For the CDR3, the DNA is TGTGCCTGGAGTGTAGGGAGCCTTCAATGGATGGGCTCACCCCTCCACTTT.

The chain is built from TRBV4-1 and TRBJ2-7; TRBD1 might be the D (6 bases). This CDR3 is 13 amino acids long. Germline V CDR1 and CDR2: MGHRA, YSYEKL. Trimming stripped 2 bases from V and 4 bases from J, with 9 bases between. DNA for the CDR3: TGCGCCAGCAGCCAAACAGACAGGTACGAGCAGTACTTC. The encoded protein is CASSQTDRYEQYF.

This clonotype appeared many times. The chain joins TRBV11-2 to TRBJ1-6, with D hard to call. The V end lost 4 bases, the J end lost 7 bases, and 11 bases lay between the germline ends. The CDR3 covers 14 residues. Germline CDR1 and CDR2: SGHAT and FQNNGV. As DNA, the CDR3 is TGTGCCAGCAGCTACCTTAGGAGCAATTCACCCCTCCACTTT. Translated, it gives CASSYLRSNSPLHF.

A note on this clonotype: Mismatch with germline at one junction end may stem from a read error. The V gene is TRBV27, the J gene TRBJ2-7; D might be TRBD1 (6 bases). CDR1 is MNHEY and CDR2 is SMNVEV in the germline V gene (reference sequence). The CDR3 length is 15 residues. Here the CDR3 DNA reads TGTGCCAGCAGTTTATTCCGGCAGGGGATGTACGAGCAGCACTTC. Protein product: CASSLFRQGMYEQHF.

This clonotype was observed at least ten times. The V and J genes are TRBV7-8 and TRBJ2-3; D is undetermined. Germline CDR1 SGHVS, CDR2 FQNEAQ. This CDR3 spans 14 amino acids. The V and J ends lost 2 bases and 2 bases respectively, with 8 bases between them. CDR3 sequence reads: CASSLFSDTDTQYF. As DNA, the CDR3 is TGTGCCAGCAGCTTATTTTCTGACACAGATACGCAGTATTTT.

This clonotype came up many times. This CDR3 reads CASSYQGTDTQYF. The CDR3 nucleotides are TGTGCCAGCAGTTACCAGGGGACAGATACGCAGTATTTT. This rearrangement joins TRBV12-3 or TRBV12-4 to TRBJ2-3; D perhaps matches TRBD1 (6 bases). Trimming left V 4 bases short and J 3 bases short, with 8 bases between. The CDR3 is 13 amino acids.

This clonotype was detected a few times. CDR3: CASSDSESYSPRPGNTIYF. In DNA, the CDR3 is TGTGCCAGCAGTGACTCGGAGAGTTATTCACCCCGGCCGGGAAACACCATATATTTT. The V and J genes are TRBV7-2 and TRBJ1-3; no clear D. Germline assignment: CDR1 SGHTA and CDR2 FQGNSA. The V and J ends lost 6 bases and 4 bases respectively, with 28 bases between them. CDR3 length equals 19 residues.

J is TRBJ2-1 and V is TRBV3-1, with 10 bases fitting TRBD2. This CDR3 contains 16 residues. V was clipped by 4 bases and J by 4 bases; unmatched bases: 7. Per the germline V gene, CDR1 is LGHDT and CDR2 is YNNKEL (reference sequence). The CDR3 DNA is TGTGCCAGCAGCCTCAGCGGGAGGGCCCGGTACAATGAGCAGTTCTTC. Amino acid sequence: CASSLSGRARYNEQFF.

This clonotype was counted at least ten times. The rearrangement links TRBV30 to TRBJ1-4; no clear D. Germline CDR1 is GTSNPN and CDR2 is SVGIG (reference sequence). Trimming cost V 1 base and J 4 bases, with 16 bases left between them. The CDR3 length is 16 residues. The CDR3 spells CAWSARIPGLNEKLFF. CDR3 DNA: TGTGCCTGGAGTGCGCGGATACCGGGCCTTAATGAAAAACTGTTTTTT.

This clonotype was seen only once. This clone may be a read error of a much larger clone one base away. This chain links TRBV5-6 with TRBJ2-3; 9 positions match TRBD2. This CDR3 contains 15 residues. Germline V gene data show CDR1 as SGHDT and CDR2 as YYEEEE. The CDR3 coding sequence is TGTGTCAGCAGCCGCATAGCGGGAGCTGTAGATACGCAGTATTTT. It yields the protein CVSSRIAGAVDTQYF.

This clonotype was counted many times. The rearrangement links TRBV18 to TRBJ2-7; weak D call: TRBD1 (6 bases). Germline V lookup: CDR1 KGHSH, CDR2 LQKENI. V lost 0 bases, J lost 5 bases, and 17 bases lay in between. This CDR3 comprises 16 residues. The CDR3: CASSPPSDSHIHEQYF. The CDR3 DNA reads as TGTGCCAGCTCACCACCTTCGGACAGTCATATCCACGAGCAGTACTTC.

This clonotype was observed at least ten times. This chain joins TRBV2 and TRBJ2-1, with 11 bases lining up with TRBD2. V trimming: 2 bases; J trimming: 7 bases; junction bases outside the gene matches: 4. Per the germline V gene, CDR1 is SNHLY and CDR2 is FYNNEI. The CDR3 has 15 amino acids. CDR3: CASSEPLAGGNEQFF. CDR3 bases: TGTGCCAGCAGTGAACCGCTAGCGGGAGGTAATGAGCAGTTCTTC.

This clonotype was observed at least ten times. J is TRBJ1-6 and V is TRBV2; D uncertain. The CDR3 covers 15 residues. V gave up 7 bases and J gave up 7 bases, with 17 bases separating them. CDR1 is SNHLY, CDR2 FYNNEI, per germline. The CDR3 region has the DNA TGTGCCAGCACCACCACTCCGGGCCTGAATTCACCCCTCCACTTT. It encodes CASTTTPGLNSPLHF.

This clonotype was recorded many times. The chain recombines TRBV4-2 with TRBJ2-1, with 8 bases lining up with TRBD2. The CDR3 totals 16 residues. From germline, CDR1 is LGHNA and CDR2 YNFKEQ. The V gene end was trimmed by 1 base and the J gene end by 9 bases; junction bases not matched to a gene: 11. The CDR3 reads CASSQGLAGGQGEQFF. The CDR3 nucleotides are TGTGCCAGCAGCCAAGGCTTGGCGGGAGGTCAGGGTGAGCAGTTCTTC.

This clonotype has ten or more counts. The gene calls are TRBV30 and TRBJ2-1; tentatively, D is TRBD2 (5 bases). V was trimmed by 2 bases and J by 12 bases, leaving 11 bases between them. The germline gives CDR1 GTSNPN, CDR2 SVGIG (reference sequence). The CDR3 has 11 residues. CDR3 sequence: CAWSTTGMQFF. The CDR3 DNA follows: TGTGCCTGGAGTACCACCGGGATGCAGTTCTTC.

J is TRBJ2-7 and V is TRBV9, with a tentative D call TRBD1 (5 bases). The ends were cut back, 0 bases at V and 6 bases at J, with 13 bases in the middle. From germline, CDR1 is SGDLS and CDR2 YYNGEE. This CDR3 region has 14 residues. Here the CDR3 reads CASSVGQGPREQYF. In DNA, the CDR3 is TGTGCCAGCAGCGTAGGCCAGGGTCCGCGCGAGCAGTACTTC.

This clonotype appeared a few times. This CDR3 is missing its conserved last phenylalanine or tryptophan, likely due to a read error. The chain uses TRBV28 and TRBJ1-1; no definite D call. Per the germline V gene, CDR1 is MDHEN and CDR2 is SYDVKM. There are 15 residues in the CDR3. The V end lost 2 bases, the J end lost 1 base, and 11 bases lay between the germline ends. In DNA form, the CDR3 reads TGTGCCAGCAGTTTAAACCCCGCTCAGAACACTGAAGCTTTCCTT. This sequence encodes CASSLNPAQNTEAFL.